Described below is a single T cell receptor beta chain sequence and its context. The specificity of this receptor is unknown. Within one base of it there is no much larger clone, and no base qualities were kept. The data were obtained in a study of T cells in Graves' hyperthyroidism and ophthalmopathy (dated 2019 in TCRdb). The study in broad terms: Peripheral blood samples were taken at initial diagnosis, before any treatment was given. TCR V-J signatures able to tell the groups apart were searched for in a discovery cohort of 100 patients, of whom over 40 had Graves' ophthalmopathy and around 58 had stable Graves' hyperthyroidism. Prospective prediction of ophthalmopathy was tested in an independent validation cohort consisting of some 20 hyperthyroidism patients and 15 or so patients who later progressed to ophthalmopathy. For training and testing, the 100 or so patients in the discovery cohort were randomly divided in a 7:3 ratio. In six Graves' hyperthyroidism patients, the study also compared T-cell repertoires from thyroid tissue with T-cell repertoires from blood. Once sampling was done, hyperthyroidism patients were given methimazole at a starting dose of 30 mg daily, whereas ophthalmopathy patients were given high-dose intravenous methylprednisolone. TCR Vbeta CDR3 sequencing of 130 to 150 peripheral blood samples (fewer than 45 ophthalmopathy, approximately 80 hyperthyroidism and around 17 progressor patients) is reported in the paper.

TCR beta CDR3 regions were amplified from RNA transcripts. For the first round of RT-PCR on the TCR CDR3, the HTBI primer set was used together with the Qiagen OneStep RT-PCR kit. A second multiplex PCR round built the libraries, followed by size selection and purification. Libraries were sequenced paired-end with 100 bp reads on an Illumina HiSeq2000. Concerning the study's data processing: SOAPnuke was used to process the raw data, throwing out any read that contained adapters or uncalled bases, had a mean Phred below 15, or lacked an exact constant-primer or identifier match. High-quality paired reads were merged with COPE v1.2.5, and unique nucleotide sequences were defined as clonotypes. Clonotypes were aligned to IMGT TRBV, TRBD and TRBJ reference segments using MiTCR v1.1. Analysis was restricted to V-J combinations with a frequency above 0.0001, which covered about 99% of repertoires. A TCS score was defined as the ratio between F50 (clonal expansion) and ExV (chaos), using BLOSUM62-based TCRdist between CDR3 peptides within each V-J. Welch's t-statistics and random forest reduced around 520 V-J features to roughly 13, which were used in a naive Bayes classifier (R e1071). TCRdb trimmed public reads at Q25 via fastp, called clones via MiXCR and kept in-frame beta chains. Each CDR3 protein gets just one entry, which takes the most common genes and DNA from the rows behind it. TCRdb assigned the V and J calls; the authors' analysis was not used. For this sample the table gives roughly 500,000 distinct CDR3 sequences, of which about 16% were detected only once. The ten biggest clones cover 25% to 30% of the sample.

In the ophthalmopathy patients, disease was moderately to severely active, with a Clinical Activity Score of 3 or more, a NOSPECS grade of 4 or more, and a duration of less than 3 months. Exclusion was applied to patients with uncontrolled infections, other autoimmune diseases, pregnancy or lactation. Diagnoses relied on clinical symptoms, serum thyroxine and TRAb, thyroid ultrasound and orbital computed tomography. PBMCs were separated from roughly 9.6 ml of fresh peripheral blood using Ficoll-Paque density gradient centrifugation. Trizol reagent was used to extract total RNA, and RNA quality was then checked on an Agilent 2100 Bioanalyzer. What the authors observed across the whole study: A model built on a 13 V-J signature distinguished ophthalmopathy from stable hyperthyroidism, reaching roughly 88% sensitivity and 81.08% specificity in cross-validation and 80%/75% in testing. During validation, the model predicted progression to ophthalmopathy a median of approximately 6 months ahead of onset, with more than 55% sensitivity and under 85% specificity. Most expanded thyroid clonotypes (frequency above 0.001) were also found in blood, which suggests that blood repertoires may mirror thyroid immune responses. Sample size was not statistically predetermined, and investigators were not blinded to group allocation.

Reading from cysteine to phenylalanine, the CDR3 counts 13 amino acids. The sequence is cut down to CDR3 DNA, 39 bases in frame from base 1. V and J are truncated by 2 bases and 5 bases respectively, leaving an intervening sequence of 7 bases. CDR1 and CDR2 are read off the germline V gene (reference sequence) as LGHDT and YNNKEL. The chain is made from TRBV3-1 and TRBJ2-1; the D segment cannot be called with confidence. This TCR was sampled from a woman in her 30s with Graves' ophthalmopathy. Sequencing was carried out using blood. The DNA sequence follows: TGTGCCAGCAGCCAAAATAGGAACAATGAGCAGTTCTTC. This yields the protein CASSQNRNNEQFF.